The clone carrying this T cell receptor (beta chain) was counted ten times or more. Its antigen is as yet unknown. A universal primer site was incorporated via template switching, and the cDNA contained unique molecular identifiers. One entry per CDR3 protein results from TCRdb running MiXCR on the 5' RACE reads. The sample contains approximately 890,000 distinct CDR3 sequences, 9% to 15% of which appear only once. This specimen comes from a study of identical twins. Broader study findings: The more abundant beta clonotypes in cord blood had fewer insertions, and memory repertoires did not show this.

V shed 5 bases and J shed 1 base, with 13 bases lying between them. Per germline, CDR1 MRHNA and CDR2 SNTAGT. The CDR3 runs to 15 residues. The sample was also linked to a second study, of yellow fever vaccine responses in identical twins.

The chain links TRBV6-4 to TRBJ2-3, with a weak D call TRBD1 (6 bases). The sample was PBMCs. The TCR comes from a woman younger than 30 in good health. The DNA for the CDR3 is TGTGCCAGCAGTTCAGGGGAATCAGGCACAGATACGCAGTATTTT. It is translated as CASSSGESGTDTQYF.